These 25 T cell receptor beta chains were sequenced from one sample in a study of T-cell memory formation after mild COVID-19. A single record per CDR3 protein comes from TCRdb applying MiXCR to the 5' RACE reads. The table records 400,000 or so distinct CDR3 sequences, approximately 20% of them present only once. Material: PBMCs or a T cell subset sorted from them (not recorded which). The source is an adult woman who had mild COVID-19 (a few samples of this study predate the infection). Cell type and time point are not known.

This clonotype turned up a few times. V gene TRBV6-2 or TRBV6-3 combines with J gene TRBJ2-7; TRBD1 aligns across 7 bases. From germline, CDR1 is MNHEY and CDR2 SVGEGT. After removal of 6 bases from V and 2 bases from J, the junction contained 10 bases not matched to a gene. The CDR3 runs to 15 residues. The CDR3 sequence: CASRSDRTRPYEQYF. The CDR3 DNA follows: TGTGCCAGCAGATCGGACAGGACTCGCCCCTACGAGCAGTACTTC.

This clonotype was counted a few times. The chain couples TRBV9 to TRBJ1-2, with D perhaps TRBD1 (6 bases). CDR3 length equals 14 residues. The V gene lost 3 bases and the J gene lost 3 bases, with 12 bases spanning the gap. CDR1 SGDLS and CDR2 YYNGEE come from the germline V gene. DNA of the CDR3: TGTGCCAGCAGCGCCGGGACACCCTACTATGGCTACACCTTC. Protein sequence: CASSAGTPYYGYTF.

V and J are TRBV29-1 and TRBJ1-1; tentative D call: TRBD1 (5 bases). Trimming shortened V by 7 bases and J by 1 base, and 10 bases separated the two germline ends. This CDR3 contains 12 residues. Germline lookup yields CDR1 SQVTM and CDR2 ANQGSEA. CDR3 residues: CSGRQGNTEAFF. DNA of the CDR3: TGCAGCGGGCGCCAGGGGAACACTGAAGCTTTCTTT.

This chain joins TRBV24-1 and TRBJ2-1; 12 bases are shared with TRBD2. The J segment lost 8 bases and the V segment lost 9 bases, leaving 10 bases of the junction unmatched. The length of the CDR3 is 15 residues. CDR1 KGHDR and CDR2 SFDVKD come from the germline V gene. In DNA form, the CDR3 reads TGTGCCACCTCCTTTCCGACTAGCGGGAGATATGAGCAGTTCTTC. Its translation: CATSFPTSGRYEQFF.

The chain recombines TRBV3-1 with TRBJ2-7; 13 bases map to TRBD2. The CDR3 runs to 16 residues. The J segment lost 4 bases and the V segment lost 5 bases, leaving 8 bases of the junction unmatched. Germline CDR1 LGHDT, CDR2 YNNKEL (reference sequence). The CDR3 loop reads CASSERTSGSMYEQYF. The CDR3 bases are TGTGCCAGCAGCGAACGGACTAGCGGGAGTATGTACGAGCAGTACTTC.

V and J are TRBV6-6 and TRBJ1-6, with D possibly TRBD1 on 6 matching bases. Germline V gene sequence: CDR1 MNHNY, CDR2 SVGAGI (reference sequence). There are 16 residues in the CDR3. Trimming pared 2 bases from V and 3 bases from J, leaving 11 bases between. CDR3 protein: CASSYRGYSYNSPLHF. In nucleotides, the CDR3 is TGTGCCAGCAGTTACAGGGGGTATAGCTATAATTCACCCCTCCACTTT.

V and J are TRBV7-2 and TRBJ2-5, with 7 bases fitting TRBD2. The trim removed 5 bases at V and 5 bases at J, leaving 8 bases unmatched. The CDR3 has 14 amino acids. Germline V gene data show CDR1 as SGHTA and CDR2 as FQGNSA. The CDR3 loop reads CASSGSRERETQYF. In nucleotides, the CDR3 is TGTGCCAGCAGCGGGTCGCGGGAGCGGGAGACCCAGTACTTC.

The chain recombines TRBV20-1 with TRBJ2-2; tentatively, D is TRBD1 (6 bases). V lost 3 bases and J lost 3, with 11 bases in between. The CDR3 runs to 14 residues. From germline, CDR1 is DFQATT and CDR2 SNEGSKA (reference sequence). DNA of the CDR3: TGCAGTGCTAGGGGACATTTGGACACCGGGGAGCTGTTTTTT. This translates into CSARGHLDTGELFF.

The chain combines TRBV5-6 with TRBJ1-2, with no clear D. From germline, CDR1 is SGHDT and CDR2 YYEEEE. The length of the CDR3 is 14 residues. Trimming removed 3 bases at V and 0 bases at J, with 9 bases between. CDR3 sequence (DNA): TGTGCCAGCAGCTCCGGACCGGCTAACTATGGCTACACCTTC. Protein: CASSSGPANYGYTF.

This clonotype has only a few counts. The CDR3 sequence is CASSDRTGGTEAFF. Here the CDR3 DNA reads TGTGCCAGCAGCGATCGGACAGGGGGCACTGAAGCTTTCTTT. The rearrangement uses TRBV9 and TRBJ1-1; TRBD1 matches at 10 bases. V lost 3 bases and J lost 4; bases outside the gene matches: 3. The CDR3 is made up of 14 amino acids. The germline gives CDR1 SGDLS, CDR2 YYNGEE. The complete variable domain, with remaining parts taken from reference TRBV9 and TRBJ1-1, reads DSGVTQTPKHLITATGQRVTLRCSPRSGDLSVYWYQQSLDQGLQFLIQYYNGEERAKGNILERFSAQQFPDLHSELNLSSLELGDSALYFCASSDRTGGTEAFFGQGTRLTVV.

This clonotype was counted ten times or more. The chain joins TRBV27 to TRBJ2-7, with 12 nucleotides matching TRBD1. The germline gives CDR1 MNHEY, CDR2 SMNVEV (reference sequence). The CDR3 loop spans 16 amino acids. J gave up 3 bases and V 2 bases, and 5 bases lay outside the gene matches. The CDR3 sequence is CASSLRGTGGRYEQYF. The CDR3 region has the DNA TGTGCCAGCAGTTTAAGAGGGACAGGGGGCCGCTACGAGCAGTACTTC.

This chain joins TRBV4-2 and TRBJ2-3, with 7 bases that match TRBD2. The V and J ends lost 4 bases and 2 bases, in that order; junction bases with no gene match: 9. CDR3 length equals 16 residues. Germline assignment: CDR1 LGHNA and CDR2 YNFKEQ. DNA of the CDR3: TGTGCCAGCAGCCCCTCGCTAGCGGAGAACACAGATACGCAGTATTTT. Translation: CASSPSLAENTDTQYF.

This chain connects TRBV25-1 to TRBJ1-2, with TRBD1 as a possible D gene (6 bases). The length of the CDR3 is 14 residues. The ends were cut back, 8 bases at V and 6 bases at J, with 19 bases in the middle. Germline V gene lookup returns CDR1 MGHDK and CDR2 SYGVNS. This chain's CDR3 is CASGSFGTLNGYTF. Here the CDR3 DNA reads TGTGCCAGCGGATCATTTGGGACACTCAATGGCTACACCTTC.

This clonotype appeared many times. The rearrangement links TRBV5-5 to TRBJ2-5, with 9 bases fitting TRBD1. V was pared by 6 bases and J by 3 bases, with 9 bases of the junction left unmatched. This CDR3 comprises 15 residues. Germline lookup yields CDR1 SGHKS and CDR2 YYEKEE (reference sequence). The CDR3 here is CASINPGQGKETQYF. The CDR3 bases are TGTGCCAGCATCAATCCGGGACAGGGAAAAGAGACCCAGTACTTC.

This clonotype appeared a few times. The chain carries TRBV18 and TRBJ2-6, with no clear D. Per the germline V gene, CDR1 is KGHSH and CDR2 is LQKENI. The CDR3 spans 20 residues. V gave up 5 bases and J gave up 1 base, with 24 bases separating them. CDR3 sequence: CASSSRAGHDITSGANVLTF. Written as DNA, the CDR3 is TGTGCCAGCTCATCAAGAGCAGGCCACGATATCACTTCTGGGGCCAACGTCCTGACTTTC.

This clonotype was detected a few times. The V and J genes are TRBV15 and TRBJ2-7; the D is unclear. CDR1 and CDR2 from the germline V gene are LNHNV and YYDKDF (reference sequence). The CDR3 has 14 amino acids. Trimming removed 4 bases from V and 0 bases from J, with 10 bases in between. CDR3: CATSTPVSSYEQYF. The CDR3 DNA is TGTGCCACCAGCACTCCCGTCAGCTCCTACGAGCAGTACTTC.

This chain uses TRBV29-1 with TRBJ2-6, with 10 bases lining up with TRBD1. The trim removed 6 bases at V and 4 bases at J, leaving 12 bases unmatched. The germline V gene has CDR1 SQVTM and CDR2 ANQGSEA. The CDR3 is made up of 17 amino acids. The chain's CDR3 is CSVYPGQGTRGANVLTF. The CDR3 DNA is TGCAGCGTCTATCCGGGACAGGGGACTCGGGGGGCCAACGTCCTGACTTTC.

This sequence joins TRBV2 and TRBJ1-4, with 8 bases identical to TRBD1. Trimming removed 5 bases from V and 7 bases from J; junction bases left unmatched: 6. The CDR3 covers 14 residues. Germline values: CDR1 SNHLY, CDR2 FYNNEI. The CDR3 region has the DNA TGTGCCAGCAGTCTACAGGGGGGAATTGAAAAACTGTTTTTT. Its translation: CASSLQGGIEKLFF.

This clonotype came up a few times. J is TRBJ2-5 and V is TRBV29-1; D uncertain. CDR3 length: 13 amino acids. V was shortened by 6 bases and J by 1 base, with 12 bases between the two germline ends. Germline CDR1 reads SQVTM; CDR2 reads ANQGSEA. DNA of the CDR3: TGCAGCGTGTCACACAGCAGCCAAGAGACCCAGTACTTC. It codes for CSVSHSSQETQYF.

This clonotype was picked up a small number of times. This chain uses TRBV30 with TRBJ1-3, with D possibly being TRBD1 (5 bases). In germline, CDR1 is GTSNPN, CDR2 SVGIG (reference sequence). The CDR3 extends over 15 amino acids. Trimming shortened V by 5 bases and J by 1 base, and 15 bases separated the two germline ends. DNA of the CDR3: TGTGCCTGGGCGGGGGACGAGCTTTCTGGAAACACCATATATTTT. Encoded protein: CAWAGDELSGNTIYF.

The rearrangement links TRBV7-6 to TRBJ2-2; 9 bases fit TRBD2. CDR1 is SGHVS and CDR2 is FNYEAQ in the germline V gene. The J segment lost 6 bases and the V segment lost 5 bases, leaving 10 bases of the junction unmatched. This CDR3 comprises 16 residues. The CDR3 sequence is CASSPRLAGAAGELFF. The DNA for the CDR3 is TGTGCCAGCAGCCCTCGTTTAGCGGGAGCTGCCGGGGAGCTGTTTTTT.

The rearrangement links TRBV13 to TRBJ2-1; 9 positions match TRBD1. Per germline, CDR1 PRHDT and CDR2 FYEKMQ (reference sequence). V dropped 6 bases and J dropped 5; count of bases not matched to a gene: 11. This CDR3 has 16 residues. The CDR3 reads CASRGGRQGGNNEQFF. In DNA, the CDR3 is TGTGCCAGCAGAGGCGGAAGACAGGGGGGGAACAATGAGCAGTTCTTC. The whole variable domain, remainder taken from reference TRBV13 and TRBJ2-1, is AAGVIQSPRHLIKEKRETATLKCYPIPRHDTVYWYQQGPGQDPQFLISFYEKMQSDKGSIPDRFSAQQFSDYHSELNMSSLELGDSALYFCASRGGRQGGNNEQFFGPGTRLTVL.

There are a few counts of this clonotype. V usage is TRBV4-3 and J usage is TRBJ2-1; the match to TRBD1 covers 8 bases. CDR1 and CDR2 from the germline V gene are LGHNA and YSLEER. Unmatched junction bases numbered 8, after V lost 0 bases and J lost 10 bases. CDR3 length: 15 amino acids. The CDR3 reads CASSQDLPRGREQFF. The CDR3 DNA sequence: TGCGCCAGCAGCCAAGATTTACCCAGGGGGCGAGAGCAGTTCTTC.

The chain links TRBV7-6 to TRBJ2-1; TRBD2 aligns across 8 bases. The CDR3 covers 14 residues. V lost 0 bases, J lost 10 bases, and 5 bases stayed unmatched. The V gene's germline CDR1 is SGHVS and CDR2 FNYEAQ. The CDR3 DNA is TGTGCCAGCAGCTTAGCGTCACGGGGGGGCGAGCAGTTCTTC. Amino acids: CASSLASRGGEQFF.

The DNA of the CDR3 is TGTGCCAGCAGCACAGCGGGGGGGGAGACCCAGTACTTC. This translates into CASSTAGGETQYF. The genes are TRBV11-2 and TRBJ2-5; TRBD2 agrees at 10 bases. This CDR3 has 13 residues. Germline values: CDR1 SGHAT, CDR2 FQNNGV. Trimming took 5 bases from V and 5 from J; bases not matched to a gene: 2. Using reference TRBV11-2 and TRBJ2-5 for the parts outside the CDR3, the full variable domain is EAGVAQSPRYKIIEKRQSVAFWCNPISGHATLYWYQQILGQGPKLLIQFQNNGVVDDSQLPKDRFSAERLKGVDSTLKIQPAKLEDSAVYLCASSTAGGETQYFGPGTRLLVL.